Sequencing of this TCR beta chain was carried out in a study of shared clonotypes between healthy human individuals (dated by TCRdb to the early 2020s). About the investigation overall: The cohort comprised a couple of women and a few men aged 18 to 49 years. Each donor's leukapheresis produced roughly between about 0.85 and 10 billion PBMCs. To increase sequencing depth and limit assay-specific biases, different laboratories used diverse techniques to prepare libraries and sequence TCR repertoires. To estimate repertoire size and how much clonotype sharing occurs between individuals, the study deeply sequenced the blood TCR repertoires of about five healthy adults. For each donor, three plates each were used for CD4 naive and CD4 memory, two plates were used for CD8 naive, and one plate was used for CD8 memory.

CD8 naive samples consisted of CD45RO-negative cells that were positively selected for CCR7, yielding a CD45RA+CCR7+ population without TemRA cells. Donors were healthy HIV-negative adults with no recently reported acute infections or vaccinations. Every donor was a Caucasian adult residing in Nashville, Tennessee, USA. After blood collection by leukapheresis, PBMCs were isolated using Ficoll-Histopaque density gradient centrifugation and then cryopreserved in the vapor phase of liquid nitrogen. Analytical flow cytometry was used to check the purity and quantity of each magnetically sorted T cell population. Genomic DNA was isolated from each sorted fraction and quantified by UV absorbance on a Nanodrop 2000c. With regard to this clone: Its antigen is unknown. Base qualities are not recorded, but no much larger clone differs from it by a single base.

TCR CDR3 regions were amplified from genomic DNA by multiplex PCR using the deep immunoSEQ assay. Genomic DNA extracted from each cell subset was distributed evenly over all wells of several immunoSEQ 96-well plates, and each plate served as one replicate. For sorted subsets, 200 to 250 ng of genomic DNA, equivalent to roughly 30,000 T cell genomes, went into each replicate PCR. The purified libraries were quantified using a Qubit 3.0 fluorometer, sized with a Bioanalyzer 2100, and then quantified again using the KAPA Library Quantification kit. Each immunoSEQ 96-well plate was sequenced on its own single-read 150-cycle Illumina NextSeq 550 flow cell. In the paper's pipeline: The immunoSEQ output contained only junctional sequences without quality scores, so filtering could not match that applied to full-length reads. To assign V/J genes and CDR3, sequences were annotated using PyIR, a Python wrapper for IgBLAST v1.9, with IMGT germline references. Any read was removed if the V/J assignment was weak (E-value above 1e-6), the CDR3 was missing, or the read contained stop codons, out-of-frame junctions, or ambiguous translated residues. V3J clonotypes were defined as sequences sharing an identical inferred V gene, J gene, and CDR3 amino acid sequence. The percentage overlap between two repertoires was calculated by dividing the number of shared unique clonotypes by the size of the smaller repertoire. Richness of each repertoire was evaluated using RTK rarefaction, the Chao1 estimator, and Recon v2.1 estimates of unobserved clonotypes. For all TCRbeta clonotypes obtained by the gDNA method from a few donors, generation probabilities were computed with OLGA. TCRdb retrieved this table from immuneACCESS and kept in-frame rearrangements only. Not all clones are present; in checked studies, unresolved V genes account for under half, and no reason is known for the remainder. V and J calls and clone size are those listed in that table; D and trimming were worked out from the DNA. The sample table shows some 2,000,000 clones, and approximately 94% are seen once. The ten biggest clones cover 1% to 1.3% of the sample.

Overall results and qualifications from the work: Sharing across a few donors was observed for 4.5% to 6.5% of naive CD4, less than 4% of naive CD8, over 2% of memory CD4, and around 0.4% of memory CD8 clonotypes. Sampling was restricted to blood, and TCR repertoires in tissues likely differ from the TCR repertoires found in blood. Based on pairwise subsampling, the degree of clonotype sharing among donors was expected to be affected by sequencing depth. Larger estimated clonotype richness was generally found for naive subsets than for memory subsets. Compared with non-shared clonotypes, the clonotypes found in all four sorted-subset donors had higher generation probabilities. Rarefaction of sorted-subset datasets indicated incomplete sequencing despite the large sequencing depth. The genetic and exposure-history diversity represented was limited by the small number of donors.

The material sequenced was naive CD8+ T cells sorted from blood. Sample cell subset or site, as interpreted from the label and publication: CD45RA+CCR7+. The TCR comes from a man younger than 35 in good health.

The CDR3 protein: CASSLAGLAGYEQFF. The DNA sequence is as follows: TGTGCCAGCAGCTTAGCGGGGCTAGCTGGCTATGAGCAGTTCTTC. The rearranged chain carries TRBV7-9 and TRBJ2-1; the D gene could be TRBD1 or TRBD2, each one agreeing over 5 bases. V gives up 0 bases and J gives up 8 bases, and the segment between their germline ends measures 14 bases. The CDR3, cysteine through phenylalanine, is 15 amino acids long. The DNA shown is the 45-base CDR3, in frame from base 1. Looking up the germline V gene (reference sequence) yields CDR1 SEHNR and CDR2 FQNEAQ.